These 28 T cell receptor beta chains share one sample of origin, sequenced in a study of T cell repertoires in cytomegalovirus infection. Via MiXCR, TCRdb re-called the reads, giving one row per CDR3 protein. The sample lists about 260,000 distinct CDR3 sequences, roughly 13% occurring once. The sample comprised PBMCs. The receptors were gathered from a human donor in good health (CMV status not recorded). Some clones in this sample may be carry-over from other donors' samples.

The chain combines TRBV20-1 with TRBJ2-5, with 11 bases matching TRBD2. Trimming removed 2 bases from V and 6 bases from J; junction bases left unmatched: 14. The CDR3 runs to 17 residues. Germline V gives CDR1 DFQATT, CDR2 SNEGSKA (reference sequence). The CDR3 spells CSARSGATSGVVQTQYF. The CDR3 coding sequence is TGCAGTGCTAGATCAGGGGCGACTAGCGGGGTCGTGCAGACCCAGTACTTC.

The chain combines TRBV9 with TRBJ2-7; D is perhaps TRBD1 (6 bases). Germline lookup yields CDR1 SGDLS and CDR2 YYNGEE. The germline V and J ends were trimmed by 4 bases and 3 bases, with 17 bases remaining between them. CDR3 length: 15 residues. CDR3 DNA: TGTGCCAGCAGCCTCACCGGGACAACCATCTACGAGCAGTACTTC. Translating gives CASSLTGTTIYEQYF.

The rearrangement uses TRBV5-4 and TRBJ1-2, with D possibly TRBD1 on 5 matching bases. Trimming pared 4 bases from V and 4 bases from J, leaving 17 bases between. Germline V CDR1 and CDR2: SGHNT, YYREEE (reference sequence). This CDR3 contains 15 residues. Here the CDR3 reads CASSNSGTGAYGYTF. CDR3 DNA: TGTGCCAGCAGCAATTCGGGGACCGGGGCCTATGGCTACACCTTC.

Regarding this clonotype: This clone may be a read error of a much larger clone one base away. The chain couples TRBV10-3 to TRBJ2-2, with 8 bases lining up with TRBD1. The CDR3 consists of 15 residues. Germline CDR1 is ENHRY and CDR2 is SYGVKD. V lost 10 bases to trimming and J lost 4 bases; unmatched junction nucleotides: 11. The CDR3 DNA follows: TGTGCCAGCGCCCTTCAGGGGGCGCCCACCGGGGAGCTGTTTTTT. Its protein product is CASALQGAPTGELFF.

The sample holds a few counts of this clonotype. The chain uses TRBV11-2 and TRBJ2-2; unclear D gene. V lost 0 bases to trimming and J lost 4 bases, with 12 bases between them. The CDR3 runs 16 residues. The germline gives CDR1 SGHAT, CDR2 FQNNGV. DNA for the CDR3: TGTGCCAGCAGCTTAGATCGTTGGCTATCCACCGGGGAGCTGTTTTTT. Translated: CASSLDRWLSTGELFF. Supplemented by reference TRBV11-2 and TRBJ2-2, the full variable domain reads EAGVAQSPRYKIIEKRQSVAFWCNPISGHATLYWYQQILGQGPKLLIQFQNNGVVDDSQLPKDRFSAERLKGVDSTLKIQPAKLEDSAVYLCASSLDRWLSTGELFFGEGSRLTVL.

The chain joins TRBV9 to TRBJ2-1, with 14 bases aligning to TRBD2. J gave up 7 bases and V 4 bases, and 7 bases lay outside the gene matches. The CDR3 is 16 amino acids. The germline CDR1 and CDR2 sequences are SGDLS and YYNGEE. The CDR3 protein is CASSPGLAGVSNEQFF. CDR3 nucleotides: TGTGCCAGCAGCCCGGGACTAGCGGGAGTGTCGAATGAGCAGTTCTTC. The variable domain in full, with the rest retrieved from reference TRBV9 and TRBJ2-1, is DSGVTQTPKHLITATGQRVTLRCSPRSGDLSVYWYQQSLDQGLQFLIQYYNGEERAKGNILERFSAQQFPDLHSELNLSSLELGDSALYFCASSPGLAGVSNEQFFGPGTRLTVL.

This rearrangement joins TRBV20-1 to TRBJ2-3; 8 bases fit TRBD2. J gave up 2 bases and V 5 bases, and 9 bases lay outside the gene matches. Germline V gene sequence: CDR1 DFQATT, CDR2 SNEGSKA (reference sequence). This CDR3 is built from 15 residues. The CDR3 spells CSAGGRGGPTDTQYF. DNA for the CDR3: TGCAGTGCTGGGGGACGGGGGGGACCCACAGATACGCAGTATTTT.

The table lists this clonotype with many counts. The chain employs TRBV7-2 and TRBJ1-1; 7 bases align to TRBD1. The CDR3 sequence is 15 residues long. Germline trimming cut 3 bases from V and 1 base from J; bases unmatched to any gene: 5. Germline V gene data show CDR1 as SGHTA and CDR2 as FQGNSA. The CDR3 DNA reads as TGTGCCAGCAGCTTTAAGACAGGGTCGAACACTGAAGCTTTCTTT. Translating it yields CASSFKTGSNTEAFF.

This clonotype turned up a few times. The rearrangement uses TRBV12-3 or TRBV12-4 and TRBJ1-5; tentatively, D is TRBD1 (6 bases). The CDR3 has 13 amino acids. Trimming cost V 6 bases and J 6 bases, with 12 bases left between them. The CDR3 bases are TGTGCCAGCAGACAGGGTAGCGTTCAGCCCCAGCATTTT. Translation: CASRQGSVQPQHF.

This clonotype has ten or more counts. The chain joins TRBV7-2 to TRBJ1-6, with 9 bases matching TRBD1. The junction had 3 bases not matched to a gene; V was cut back by 5 bases and J by 10 bases. The germline V gene encodes CDR1 SGHTA and CDR2 FQGNSA. The CDR3 consists of 13 residues. The CDR3, as DNA: TGTGCCAGCAGCCGACAGGGGGGCTCACCCCTCCACTTT. Its protein is CASSRQGGSPLHF.

The chain employs TRBV5-6 and TRBJ2-3; D unresolved. The CDR3 has 11 residues. The germline V gene has CDR1 SGHDT and CDR2 YYEEEE. V was trimmed by 5 bases and J by 1 base, leaving 2 bases between them. The CDR3 here is CASRGTDTQYF. For the CDR3, the DNA is TGTGCCAGCAGGGGCACAGATACGCAGTATTTT.

This clonotype was seen ten or more times. The V gene is TRBV5-1, the J gene TRBJ1-6, with D possibly matching TRBD1 (6 bases). Germline V gene data show CDR1 as SGHRS and CDR2 as YFSETQ. Trimming took off 4 bases at V and 6 bases at J, with 11 bases between the two ends. The CDR3 runs to 14 residues. The CDR3 region has the DNA TGCGCCAGCAGCCCGGGACAAACTAATTCACCCCTCCACTTT. Amino acid sequence: CASSPGQTNSPLHF.

Ten or more counts support this clonotype. The chain employs TRBV7-6 and TRBJ2-2, with D hard to call. This CDR3 contains 18 residues. Germline V lookup: CDR1 SGHVS, CDR2 FNYEAQ. V lost 5 bases and J 0 bases, leaving 19 bases between the germline ends. CDR3 in amino acids: CASSPRVLTNSNTGELFF. For the CDR3, the DNA is TGTGCCAGCAGCCCCCGGGTCCTTACCAACTCGAACACCGGGGAGCTGTTTTTT.

The chain carries TRBV10-3 and TRBJ2-7; 11 nucleotides agree with TRBD2. CDR1 and CDR2 (germline): ENHRY, SYGVKD. The CDR3 loop spans 13 amino acids. V gave up 11 bases and J gave up 4 bases; unmatched junction bases: 7. This CDR3 reads CASGLAGPYEQYF. CDR3 DNA sequence: TGTGCCTCCGGACTAGCGGGCCCGTACGAGCAGTACTTC.

This clonotype was counted many times. The CDR3 sequence is CASSYEVAGRSEQETQYF. The CDR3 region has the DNA TGTGCCAGCAGTTACGAAGTAGCGGGCAGATCTGAACAAGAGACCCAGTACTTC. The chain couples TRBV6-2 or TRBV6-3 to TRBJ2-5, with TRBD2 matching 7 bases. Unmatched junction bases numbered 14, after V lost 2 bases and J lost 2 bases. The CDR3 totals 18 residues. Germline V lookup: CDR1 MNHEY, CDR2 SVGEGT.

The chain has TRBV6-2 or TRBV6-3 and TRBJ2-1; a weak D match, TRBD1 (6 bases). The CDR3 spans 13 residues. Trimming cost V 6 bases and J 7 bases, with 13 bases left between them. Germline assignment: CDR1 MNHEY and CDR2 SVGEGT. CDR3 coding DNA: TGTGCCAGCAGACCTCCGGACAGAAATGAGCAGTTCTTC. This encodes CASRPPDRNEQFF.

This clonotype has a count of ten or more. This chain connects TRBV6-2 or TRBV6-3 to TRBJ2-7; a possible D gene is TRBD1 (6 bases). Germline V gives CDR1 MNHEY, CDR2 SVGEGT. The CDR3 extends over 13 amino acids. The V and J ends lost 2 bases and 2 bases respectively, with 7 bases between them. For the CDR3, the DNA is TGTGCCAGCAGTTACACAGGGACCTACGAGCAGTACTTC. Its protein is CASSYTGTYEQYF.

This clonotype occurred a few times. The chain recombines TRBV10-3 with TRBJ2-3; 11 bases align to TRBD2. The CDR3 covers 15 residues. Germline-derived CDR1 and CDR2 are ENHRY and SYGVKD. V dropped 6 bases and J dropped 3; count of bases not matched to a gene: 5. In DNA form, the CDR3 reads TGTGCCATCAGCTCCGGGACTAGCGGAACAGATACGCAGTATTTT. It is translated as CAISSGTSGTDTQYF.

This clonotype was recorded many times. The chain is built from TRBV7-9 and TRBJ2-1; D is tentatively TRBD1 or TRBD2 (6 bases each). Germline V CDR1 and CDR2: SEHNR, FQNEAQ (reference sequence). CDR3 length: 12 residues. The germline V and J ends were trimmed by 4 bases and 9 bases, with 10 bases remaining between them. CDR3 nucleotides: TGTGCCAGCAGCTGGGGGGCGGGTGAGCAGTTCTTC. Its translation is CASSWGAGEQFF.

Ten or more counts support this clonotype. The chain joins TRBV29-1 to TRBJ2-2; 16 bases fit TRBD2. The CDR3 consists of 16 residues. V was pared by 6 bases and J by 7 bases, with 8 bases of the junction left unmatched. Germline values: CDR1 SQVTM, CDR2 ANQGSEA. The CDR3 reads CSVAGLAGGPGGELFF. DNA for the CDR3: TGCAGCGTCGCGGGACTAGCGGGGGGGCCCGGCGGGGAGCTGTTTTTT.

This clonotype was observed at least ten times. At one end the junction does not follow the germline gene, possibly because of a read error. The V call is TRBV7-9, the J call TRBJ1-1; no clear D gene. Looked up from germline, CDR1 is SEHNR and CDR2 is FQNEAQ (reference sequence). The CDR3 is 15 amino acids. CDR3 in amino acids: CASSYPITLNPEAFF. The CDR3 coding sequence is TGTGCCAGCAGCTACCCTATTACCCTGAACCCTGAAGCTTTCTTT.

This clonotype was seen a single time. This CDR3 reads CASRSEGETQYF. The CDR3 region has the DNA TGCGCCAGCAGGTCAGAAGGAGAGACCCAGTACTTC. The chain employs TRBV5-1 and TRBJ2-5; no definite D call. The CDR3 is 12 residues long. Germline CDR1 is SGHRS and CDR2 is YFSETQ. Trimming left V 5 bases short and J 4 bases short, with 9 bases between.

The chain is built from TRBV28 and TRBJ2-7; D possibly uses TRBD1 or TRBD2 (5 bases each). The CDR3 totals 13 residues. Germline CDR1 reads MDHEN; CDR2 reads SYDVKM. Trimming left V 1 base short and J 6 bases short, with 10 bases between. CDR3 coding DNA: TGTGCCAGCAGTTTATTTAGGGGAGTCGAGCAGTACTTC. Its translation: CASSLFRGVEQYF. The full variable domain, completed using reference TRBV28 and TRBJ2-7, is DVKVTQSSRYLVKRTGEKVFLECVQDMDHENMFWYRQDPGLGLRLIYFSYDVKMKEKGDIPEGYSVSREKKERFSLILESASTNQTSMYLCASSLFRGVEQYFGPGTRLTVT.

This clonotype was seen a handful of times. The chain uses TRBV15 and TRBJ2-1, with 7 bases that match TRBD2. J gave up 4 bases and V 6 bases, and 9 bases lay outside the gene matches. Germline CDR1 and CDR2: LNHNV and YYDKDF (reference sequence). The CDR3 runs to 15 residues. The CDR3 sequence: CATRAPTSEYNEQFF. The CDR3 DNA sequence: TGTGCCACCAGGGCCCCCACTAGCGAATACAATGAGCAGTTCTTC.

This clonotype came up a few times. The rearrangement links TRBV7-9 to TRBJ1-2; TRBD1 might be the D (5 bases). The CDR3 totals 13 residues. V was clipped by 4 bases and J by 2 bases, with 8 bases between them. From germline, CDR1 is SEHNR and CDR2 FQNEAQ (reference sequence). CDR3 in amino acids: CASSSGGNYGYTF. CDR3 in DNA: TGTGCCAGCAGCTCCGGGGGGAACTATGGCTACACCTTC. The whole variable domain, filled in from reference TRBV7-9 and TRBJ1-2, reads DTGVSQNPRHKITKRGQNVTFRCDPISEHNRLYWYRQTLGQGPEFLTYFQNEAQLEKSRLLSDRFSAERPKGSFSTLEIQRTEQGDSAMYLCASSSGGNYGYTFGSGTRLTVV.

At least ten counts were recorded for this clonotype. This rearrangement joins TRBV12-3 or TRBV12-4 to TRBJ2-2; D possibly uses TRBD1 or TRBD2 (5 bases each). With 7 bases removed from V and 3 bases from J, the gap between germline ends came to 21 bases. This CDR3 is 17 amino acids long. CDR3 in DNA: TGTGCCAGCAACCTAAGGGGAATGGGGGAAGACACCGGGGAGCTGTTTTTT. Amino acid sequence: CASNLRGMGEDTGELFF.

This chain joins TRBV15 and TRBJ2-1; D remains ambiguous. The length of the CDR3 is 13 residues. V dropped 0 bases and J dropped 7 bases, with 7 bases sitting between them. In germline, CDR1 is LNHNV, CDR2 YYDKDF (reference sequence). Written as DNA, the CDR3 is TGTGCCACCAGCAGAGATTTGAGGAATGAGCAGTTCTTC. It is translated as CATSRDLRNEQFF.

CDR3: CASSQETTPSYIEQFF. CDR3 bases: TGCGCCAGCAGCCAAGAAACCACCCCCTCCTACATCGAGCAGTTCTTC. This chain connects TRBV4-3 to TRBJ2-1; no clear D gene. Germline V gene lookup returns CDR1 LGHNA and CDR2 YSLEER. V was cut by 0 bases and J by 10 bases, with 19 bases left in between. The CDR3 contains 16 residues.